Reported below is one TCR beta chain. Antigen specificity is unknown. TCRdb ran MiXCR on the RACE reads and lists one entry per CDR3 protein. This table holds around 380,000 distinct CDR3 sequences, about 5% found once. This sample's time point: pre-sensitization, week 0. Documented treatment: therapeutic diphenylcyclopropenone sensitization with weekly scalp DPC. Suited to DPC and affected by alopecia, the donors ranged from 18 to 70 years old. CDR1 and CDR2 (germline): SGHTA, FQGNSA. The CDR3 consists of 16 residues. The V and J ends lost 5 bases and 1 base respectively, with 16 bases between them. The data are from a study of human T cells and chemical hapten exposure. Study observations and caveats: Counts of expanded TCRs (at PT1) showed a positive correlation with patch test score. TCRs whose frequency exceeded 1 in 1000 remained the same following DPC sensitization.

Sequenced material: whole blood, taken in connection with sensitization to the hapten diphenylcyclopropenone (DPC). V usage is TRBV7-2 and J usage is TRBJ2-3; perhaps TRBD2 as D (7 bases). The sequence was collected from a woman between 18 and 29 years old with alopecia areata. Some clones in this sample may be carry-over from other donors' samples. CDR3 bases: TGTGCCAGCAGCAGATTGGGGGGGGGCGGCACAGATACGCAGTATTTT. This translates into CASSRLGGGGTDTQYF. Variable domain in full (rest from reference TRBV7-2 and TRBJ2-3): GAGVSQSPSNKVTEKGKDVELRCDPISGHTALYWYRQSLGQGLEFLIYFQGNSAPDKSGLPSDRFSAERTGGSVSTLTIQRTQQEDSAVYLCASSRLGGGGTDTQYFGPGTRLTVL.